A selection of T cell receptor beta chains follows, all from one sample in a study of cytotoxic CD8 clonotypes in ibrutinib-treated CLL. Assay: immunoSEQ multiplex PCR; the TCRdb copy retains only in-frame clones and omits some. The sample has more than 200,000 clones, 70% seen once; the top ten hold 15%. The sequences come from PBMCs, collected after 24 months of ibrutinib treatment. The receptors shown here come from a human donor with chronic lymphocytic leukemia. The CDR3 runs from the conserved cysteine through the conserved F or W. A D gene is named only where the DNA matches it firmly. A row's size may be missing; if present it is once, few, many or a size class.

size	D	J	V	CDR3	DNA
.	TRBD1	TRBJ2-5	TRBV5-1	CASSHGTGGQTQYF	TGCGCCAGCAGCCACGGGACAGGGGGACAGACCCAGTACTTC
.	.	TRBJ2-5	TRBV9	CASSVHGITGYQETQYF	TGTGCCAGCAGCGTTCATGGCATCACAGGGTACCAAGAGACCCAGTACTTC
.	.	TRBJ1-1	TRBV14	CASSQRYLAEAFF	TGTGCCAGCAGCCAACGGTACCTAGCTGAAGCTTTCTTT
once	.	TRBJ1-3	TRBV18	CASSPQMDRQSSGNTIYF	TGTGCCAGCTCACCTCAAATGGACCGGCAGAGCTCTGGAAACACCATATATTTT
.	TRBD1	TRBJ2-7	TRBV27	CASSPRDRGVEQYF	TGTGCCAGCAGTCCCCGGGACAGGGGTGTAGAGCAGTACTTC
.	TRBD1	TRBJ2-5	TRBV14	CASSPNFLLGQGYETQYF	TGTGCCAGCAGCCCCAACTTCTTGTTGGGACAGGGGTACGAGACCCAGTACTTC
.	.	TRBJ1-1	TRBV18	CASSLLWGAVNTEAFF	TGTGCCAGCTCCCTCCTATGGGGGGCGGTGAACACTGAAGCTTTCTTT
.	.	TRBJ1-4	TRBV2	CASSGQGTEDEKLFF	TGTGCCAGCAGTGGTCAAGGGACGGAAGATGAAAAACTGTTTTTT
.	.	TRBJ2-1	TRBV27	CASSWGRGEQFF	TGTGCCAGCAGTTGGGGAAGGGGCGAGCAGTTCTTC
few	.	TRBJ2-7	TRBV6-5	CASSRSTYLYEQYF	TGTGCCAGCAGTCGGTCGACCTACCTTTACGAGCAGTACTTC
.	.	TRBJ2-7	TRBV7-9	CASSLDSGRYEQYF	TGTGCCAGCAGCTTAGATTCGGGCCGCTACGAGCAGTACTTC
.	TRBD2	TRBJ2-7	TRBV2	CASSRTSGDYEQYF	TGTGCCAGCAGTAGGACTAGCGGCGACTACGAGCAGTACTTC
.	.	TRBJ2-4	TRBV25-1	CASSFQGGDIQYF	TGTGCCAGCAGTTTTCAAGGGGGGGACATTCAGTACTTC
.	.	TRBJ2-5	TRBV29-1	CSVEGPGGETQYF	TGCAGCGTTGAAGGGCCTGGGGGCGAGACCCAGTACTTC
once	.	TRBJ2-7	TRBV2	CASSENSIYEQYF	TGTGCCAGCAGTGAAAACTCCATCTACGAGCAGTACTTC
.	TRBD2	TRBJ2-7	TRBV25-1	CASSSTSGKRYEQYF	TGTGCCAGCAGTTCGACTAGCGGGAAGCGCTACGAGCAGTACTTC
.	.	TRBJ2-2	TRBV11-3	CASSLDWASGYRELFF	TGTGCCAGCAGCTTAGATTGGGCCAGCGGCTACCGGGAGCTGTTTTTT
.	.	TRBJ1-2	TRBV27	CASSLRNNYGYTF	TGTGCCAGCAGTTTGCGGAATAACTATGGCTACACCTTC
.	.	TRBJ1-1	TRBV21-1	CASSKVRGVNTEAFF	TGTGCCAGCAGCAAAGTCAGGGGCGTAAACACTGAAGCTTTCTTT
few	.	TRBJ1-2	TRBV7-9	CASSNRTTIYGYTF	TGTGCCAGCAGCAACAGAACGACAATCTATGGCTACACCTTC
.	.	TRBJ2-7	TRBV27	CATYDTGLPYEQYF	TGTGCCACCTATGACACAGGACTCCCCTACGAGCAGTACTTC
few	TRBD1	TRBJ2-7	TRBV19	CASSSGQGSVFGEQYF	TGTGCCAGTAGTTCAGGACAGGGGTCTGTATTTGGCGAGCAGTACTTC
.	TRBD2	TRBJ2-3	TRBV6-5	CASSLSSGRAWLYF	TGTGCCAGCAGCTTATCTAGCGGGAGGGCCTGGCTGTATTTT
.	TRBD2	TRBJ2-5	TRBV19	CASSMTSGSRETQYF	TGTGCCAGTAGTATGACTAGCGGGAGTCGAGAGACCCAGTACTTC
few	TRBD1	TRBJ1-2	TRBV7-3	CASSQTGEINYGYTF	TGTGCCAGCAGCCAGACAGGGGAAATTAACTATGGCTACACCTTC
.	TRBD2	TRBJ2-5	TRBV27	CASSLQAGTQETQYF	TGTGCCAGCAGTTTGCAAGCGGGAACCCAAGAGACCCAGTACTTC
.	TRBD2	TRBJ2-5	TRBV30	CAETVAGVWETQYF	TGTGCCGAAACTGTAGCGGGAGTGTGGGAGACCCAGTACTTC
.	.	TRBJ2-7	TRBV10-1	CASSESGNSYEQYF	TGCGCCAGCAGTGAGTCAGGAAACTCCTACGAGCAGTACTTC